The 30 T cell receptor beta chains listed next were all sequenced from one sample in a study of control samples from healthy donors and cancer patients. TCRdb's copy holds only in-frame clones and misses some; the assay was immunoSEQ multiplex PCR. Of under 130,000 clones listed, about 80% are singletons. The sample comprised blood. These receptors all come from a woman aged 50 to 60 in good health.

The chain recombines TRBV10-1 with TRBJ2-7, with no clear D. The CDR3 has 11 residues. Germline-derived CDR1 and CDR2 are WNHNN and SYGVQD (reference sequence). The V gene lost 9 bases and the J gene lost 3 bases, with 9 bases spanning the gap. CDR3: CASRVNYEQYF. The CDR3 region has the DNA TGCGCCAGTAGGGTTAACTACGAGCAGTACTTC.

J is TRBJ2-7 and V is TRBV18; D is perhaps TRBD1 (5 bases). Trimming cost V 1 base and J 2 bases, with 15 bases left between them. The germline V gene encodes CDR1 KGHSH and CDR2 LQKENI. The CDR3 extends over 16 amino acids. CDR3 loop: CASSPLSRAAPYEQYF. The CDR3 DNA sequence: TGTGCCAGCTCACCACTGAGCAGGGCGGCCCCCTACGAGCAGTACTTC.

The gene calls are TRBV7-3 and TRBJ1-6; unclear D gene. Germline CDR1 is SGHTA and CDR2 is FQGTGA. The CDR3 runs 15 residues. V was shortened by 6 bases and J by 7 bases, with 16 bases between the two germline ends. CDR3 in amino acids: CASSPNANSNSPLHF. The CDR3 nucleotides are TGTGCCAGCAGTCCAAATGCCAACAGCAATTCACCCCTCCACTTT.

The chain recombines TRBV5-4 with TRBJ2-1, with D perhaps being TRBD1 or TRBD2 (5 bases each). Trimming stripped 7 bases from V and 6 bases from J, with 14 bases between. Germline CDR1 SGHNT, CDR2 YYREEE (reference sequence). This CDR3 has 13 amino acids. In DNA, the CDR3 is TGTGCCAGCGGCGTGAGTGGGGGCAATGAGCAGTTCTTC. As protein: CASGVSGGNEQFF.

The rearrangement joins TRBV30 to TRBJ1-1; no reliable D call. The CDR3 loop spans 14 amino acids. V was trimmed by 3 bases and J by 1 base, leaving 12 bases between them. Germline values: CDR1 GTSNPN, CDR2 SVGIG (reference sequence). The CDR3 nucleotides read TGTGCCTGGAGCCGCCTTTCACCGAACACTGAAGCTTTCTTT. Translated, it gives CAWSRLSPNTEAFF.

CDR3 in amino acids: CASSPAILAGGTVNNEQFF. Written as DNA, the CDR3 is TGTGCCAGCTCACCAGCGATCCTAGCGGGAGGGACAGTTAACAATGAGCAGTTCTTC. The rearrangement uses TRBV18 and TRBJ2-1; 12 nucleotides align to TRBD2. The V and J ends lost 2 bases and 5 bases, in that order; junction bases with no gene match: 13. Germline V CDR1 and CDR2: KGHSH, LQKENI. CDR3 length: 19 amino acids.

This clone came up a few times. As DNA, the CDR3 is TGTGCCAGCAGCCTTTCCAGGGGGAGAGGAAACACCATATATTTT. This encodes CASSLSRGRGNTIYF. J is TRBJ1-3 and V is TRBV3-1 (or the pseudogene TRBV3-2); 7 bases are a match to TRBD1. Looked up from germline, CDR1 is LGHDT and CDR2 is YNNKEL (reference sequence). The ends lost 4 bases at V and 4 bases at J; junction bases unmatched: 7. The CDR3 totals 15 residues.

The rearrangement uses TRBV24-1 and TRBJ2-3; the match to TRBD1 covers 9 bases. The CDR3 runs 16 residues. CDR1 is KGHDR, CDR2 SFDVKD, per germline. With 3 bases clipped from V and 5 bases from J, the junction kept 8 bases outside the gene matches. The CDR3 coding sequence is TGTGCCACCAGTGATCGGGGGACAGGGCATGGAGATACGCAGTATTTT. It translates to CATSDRGTGHGDTQYF.

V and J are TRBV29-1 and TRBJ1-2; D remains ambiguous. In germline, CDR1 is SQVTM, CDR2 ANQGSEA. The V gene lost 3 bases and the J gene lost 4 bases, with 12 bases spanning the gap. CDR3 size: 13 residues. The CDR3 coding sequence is TGCAGCGTTGATGAGGGCATGGGCTATGGCTACACCTTC. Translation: CSVDEGMGYGYTF.

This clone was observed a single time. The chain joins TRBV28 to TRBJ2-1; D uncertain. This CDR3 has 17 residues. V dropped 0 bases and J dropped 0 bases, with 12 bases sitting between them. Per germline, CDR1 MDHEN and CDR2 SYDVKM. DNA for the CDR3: TGTGCCAGCAGTTTATGGAGTAGTGCTAGCTCCTACAATGAGCAGTTCTTC. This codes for CASSLWSSASSYNEQFF.

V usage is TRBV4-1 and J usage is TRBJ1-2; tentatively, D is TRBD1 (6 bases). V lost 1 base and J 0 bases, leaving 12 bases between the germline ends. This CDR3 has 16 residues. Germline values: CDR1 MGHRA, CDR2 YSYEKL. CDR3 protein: CASSQGPTGTNYGYTF. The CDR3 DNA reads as TGCGCCAGCAGCCAAGGTCCGACAGGTACTAACTATGGCTACACCTTC.

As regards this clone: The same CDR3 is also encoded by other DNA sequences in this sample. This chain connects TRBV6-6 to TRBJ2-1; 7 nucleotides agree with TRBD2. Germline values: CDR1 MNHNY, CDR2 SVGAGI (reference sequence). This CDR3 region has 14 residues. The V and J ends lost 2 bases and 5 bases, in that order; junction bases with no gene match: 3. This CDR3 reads CASSYPSGDNEQFF. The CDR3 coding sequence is TGTGCCAGCAGTTACCCTAGCGGAGACAATGAGCAGTTCTTC.

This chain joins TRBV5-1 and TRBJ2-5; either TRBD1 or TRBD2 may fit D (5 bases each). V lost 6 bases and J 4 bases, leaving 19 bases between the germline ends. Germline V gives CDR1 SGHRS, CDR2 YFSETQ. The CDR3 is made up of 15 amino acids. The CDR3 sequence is CASTEGRTRGETQYF. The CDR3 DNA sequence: TGCGCCAGCACAGAGGGCAGAACGAGGGGAGAGACCCAGTACTTC.

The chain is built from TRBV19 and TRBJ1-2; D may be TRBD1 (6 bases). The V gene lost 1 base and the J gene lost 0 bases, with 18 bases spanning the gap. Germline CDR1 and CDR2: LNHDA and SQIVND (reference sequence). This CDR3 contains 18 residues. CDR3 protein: CASSIVAGGAPSNYGYTF. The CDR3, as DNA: TGTGCCAGTAGTATAGTGGCGGGGGGCGCCCCGTCTAACTATGGCTACACCTTC.

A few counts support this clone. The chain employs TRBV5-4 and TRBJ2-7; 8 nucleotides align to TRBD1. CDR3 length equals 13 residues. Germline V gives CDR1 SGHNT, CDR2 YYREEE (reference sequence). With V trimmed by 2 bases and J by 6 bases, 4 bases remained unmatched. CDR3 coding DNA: TGTGCCAGCAGCTTACAGACAGGGGTCGAGCAGTACTTC. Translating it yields CASSLQTGVEQYF.

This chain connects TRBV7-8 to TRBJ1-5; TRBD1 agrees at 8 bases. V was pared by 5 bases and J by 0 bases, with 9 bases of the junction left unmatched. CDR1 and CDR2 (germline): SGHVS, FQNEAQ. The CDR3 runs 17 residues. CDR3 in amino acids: CASSRQGTMYSNQPQHF. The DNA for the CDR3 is TGTGCCAGCAGCCGACAGGGGACCATGTATAGCAATCAGCCCCAGCATTTT.

The DNA of the CDR3 is TGTGCCAGCAGCTTGGGCGGGAGGGCCAAGACAGATACGCAGTATTTT. Translating it yields CASSLGGRAKTDTQYF. The chain has TRBV5-4 and TRBJ2-3, with 9 nucleotides matching TRBD2. With 0 bases clipped from V and 3 bases from J, the junction kept 5 bases outside the gene matches. From germline, CDR1 is SGHNT and CDR2 YYREEE (reference sequence). This CDR3 spans 16 amino acids.

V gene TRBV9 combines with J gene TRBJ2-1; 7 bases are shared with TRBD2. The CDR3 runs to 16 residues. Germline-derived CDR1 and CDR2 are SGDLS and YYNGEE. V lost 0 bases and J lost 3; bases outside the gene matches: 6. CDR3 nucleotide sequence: TGTGCCAGCAGCGTAGGGGCTAGCGGTATCTACAATGAGCAGTTCTTC. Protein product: CASSVGASGIYNEQFF. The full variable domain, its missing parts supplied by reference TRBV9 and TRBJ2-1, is DSGVTQTPKHLITATGQRVTLRCSPRSGDLSVYWYQQSLDQGLQFLIQYYNGEERAKGNILERFSAQQFPDLHSELNLSSLELGDSALYFCASSVGASGIYNEQFFGPGTRLTVL.

The CDR3 here is CATSSWTEPWNEQFF. CDR3 nucleotides: TGTGCCACCAGTTCTTGGACAGAACCCTGGAATGAGCAGTTCTTC. The chain couples TRBV24-1 to TRBJ2-1; D might be TRBD1 (6 bases). The CDR3 is made up of 15 amino acids. Trimming left V 6 bases short and J 7 bases short, with 18 bases between. Germline V gene sequence: CDR1 KGHDR, CDR2 SFDVKD.

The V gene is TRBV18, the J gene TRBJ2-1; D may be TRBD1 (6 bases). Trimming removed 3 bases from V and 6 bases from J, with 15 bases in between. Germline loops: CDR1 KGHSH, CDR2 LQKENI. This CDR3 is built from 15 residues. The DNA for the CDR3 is TGTGCCAGCTCACCCGGACAGTCCCGCGGCAATGAGCAGTTCTTC. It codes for CASSPGQSRGNEQFF. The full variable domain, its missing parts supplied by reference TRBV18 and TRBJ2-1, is NAGVMQNPRHLVRRRGQEARLRCSPMKGHSHVYWYRQLPEEGLKFMVYLQKENIIDESGMPKERFSAEFPKEGPSILRIQQVVRGDSAAYFCASSPGQSRGNEQFFGPGTRLTVL.

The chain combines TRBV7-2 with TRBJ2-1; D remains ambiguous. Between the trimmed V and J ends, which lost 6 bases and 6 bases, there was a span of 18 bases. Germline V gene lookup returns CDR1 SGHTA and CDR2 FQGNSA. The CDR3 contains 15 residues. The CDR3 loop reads CASSSTPESFNEQFF. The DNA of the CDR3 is TGTGCCAGCAGTTCGACCCCCGAGAGCTTCAATGAGCAGTTCTTC.

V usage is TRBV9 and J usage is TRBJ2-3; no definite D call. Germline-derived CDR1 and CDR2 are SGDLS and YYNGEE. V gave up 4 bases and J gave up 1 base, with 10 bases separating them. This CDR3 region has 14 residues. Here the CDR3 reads CASSLQGRTDTQYF. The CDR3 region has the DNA TGTGCCAGCAGCCTACAAGGTCGCACAGATACGCAGTATTTT.

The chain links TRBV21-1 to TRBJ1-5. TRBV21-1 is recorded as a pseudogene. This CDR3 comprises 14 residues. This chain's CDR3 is CASSKAEEQSAQHF. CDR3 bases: TGTGCCAGCAGCAAAGCAGAGGAGCAATCAGCCCAGCATTTT.

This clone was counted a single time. The CDR3 sequence: CASVGQGNTEAFF. DNA for the CDR3: TGTGCCAGCGTCGGACAGGGGAACACTGAAGCTTTCTTT. The chain uses TRBV12-3 or TRBV12-4 and TRBJ1-1; TRBD1 matches 8 bases. The V gene end was trimmed by 8 bases and the J gene end by 1 base; junction bases not matched to a gene: 3. This CDR3 comprises 13 residues.

The CDR3 is CASSLGGGGETQYF. The CDR3 DNA reads as TGTGCCAGCAGCTTAGGCGGGGGCGGAGAGACCCAGTACTTC. The J gene is TRBJ2-5, the V gene TRBV7-2; TRBD2 is a possible D gene (7 bases). This CDR3 comprises 14 residues. Trimming removed 1 base from V and 4 bases from J, with 10 bases in between. CDR1 is SGHTA, CDR2 FQGNSA, per germline.

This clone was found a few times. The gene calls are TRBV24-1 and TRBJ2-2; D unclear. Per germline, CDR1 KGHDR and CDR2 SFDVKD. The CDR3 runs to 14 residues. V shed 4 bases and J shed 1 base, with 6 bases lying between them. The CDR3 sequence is CATSEAQNTGELFF. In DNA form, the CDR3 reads TGTGCCACCAGTGAAGCACAGAACACCGGGGAGCTGTTTTTT.

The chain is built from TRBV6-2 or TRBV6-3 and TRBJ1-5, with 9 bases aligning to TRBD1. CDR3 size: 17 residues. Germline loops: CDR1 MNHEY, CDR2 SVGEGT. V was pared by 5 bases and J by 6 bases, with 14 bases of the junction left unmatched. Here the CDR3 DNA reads TGTGCCAGCAGTCTAACTTCCTACAGGGGGCGCGGTCAGCCCCAGCATTTT. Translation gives CASSLTSYRGRGQPQHF.

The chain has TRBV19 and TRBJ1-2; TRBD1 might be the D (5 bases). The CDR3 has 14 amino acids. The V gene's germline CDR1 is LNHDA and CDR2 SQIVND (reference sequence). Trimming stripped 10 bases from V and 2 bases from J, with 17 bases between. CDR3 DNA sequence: TGTGCCACTTCCCTTTCTGGGGCGAACTATGGCTACACCTTC. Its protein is CATSLSGANYGYTF.

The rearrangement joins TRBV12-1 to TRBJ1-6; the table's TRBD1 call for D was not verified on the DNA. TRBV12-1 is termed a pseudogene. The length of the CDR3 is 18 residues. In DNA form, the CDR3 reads TGTGCCAGCAGCTTCCACCCAATGGGACAGGGTTCGAGTTCACCCCTCCACTTT. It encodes CASSFHPMGQGSSSPLHF.

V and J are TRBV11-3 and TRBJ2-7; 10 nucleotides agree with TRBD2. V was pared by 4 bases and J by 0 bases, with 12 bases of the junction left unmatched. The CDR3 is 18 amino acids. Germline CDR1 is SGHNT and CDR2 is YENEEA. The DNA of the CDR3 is TGTGCCAGCAGCTCCAGCTTTTCTAGCGGGGGAAGCTCCTACGAGCAGTACTTC. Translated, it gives CASSSSFSSGGSSYEQYF. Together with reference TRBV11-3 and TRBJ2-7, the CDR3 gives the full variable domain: EAGVVQSPRYKIIEKKQPVAFWCNPISGHNTLYWYLQNLGQGPELLIRYENEEAVDDSQLPKDRFSAERLKGVDSTLKIQPAELGDSAVYLCASSSSFSSGGSSYEQYFGPGTRLTVT.